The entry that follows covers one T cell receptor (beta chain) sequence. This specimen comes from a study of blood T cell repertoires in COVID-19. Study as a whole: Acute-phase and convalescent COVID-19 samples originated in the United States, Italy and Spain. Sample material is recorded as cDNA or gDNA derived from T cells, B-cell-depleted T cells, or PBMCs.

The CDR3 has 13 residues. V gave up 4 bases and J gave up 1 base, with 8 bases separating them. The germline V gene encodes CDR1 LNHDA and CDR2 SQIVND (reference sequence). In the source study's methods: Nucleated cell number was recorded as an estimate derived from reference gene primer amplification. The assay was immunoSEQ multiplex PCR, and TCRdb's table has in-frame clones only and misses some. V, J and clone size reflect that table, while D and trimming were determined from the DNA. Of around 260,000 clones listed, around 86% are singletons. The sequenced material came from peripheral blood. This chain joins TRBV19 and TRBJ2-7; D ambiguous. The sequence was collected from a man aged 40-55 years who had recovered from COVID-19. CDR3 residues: CASSTTVSYEQYF. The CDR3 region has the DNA TGTGCCAGTAGTACCACAGTTTCCTACGAGCAGTACTTC.